A single sample is the source of the 16 T cell receptor beta chains below, sequenced in a study of neurological immune-mediated disorders. TCRdb re-derived calls from the 5' RACE reads in MiXCR, one entry per CDR3 protein. This sample yields approximately 66,000 distinct CDR3 sequences, of which 3% to 3.5% are seen a single time; 3% to 4% belongs to the top ten. Specimen: PBMCs. The receptors were gathered from a man aged 40-49 years with multiple sclerosis.

The sample holds a few counts of this clonotype. The genes are TRBV20-1 and TRBJ2-1; perhaps TRBD2 as D (5 bases). CDR3 length: 17 amino acids. Trimming removed 0 bases from V and 0 bases from J, with 15 bases in between. The germline CDR1 and CDR2 sequences are DFQATT and SNEGSKA (reference sequence). CDR3 nucleotide sequence: TGCAGTGCTAGAGACTCTCGTGGAGGCCCCTCCTACAATGAGCAGTTCTTC. Translation: CSARDSRGGPSYNEQFF.

This clonotype was detected ten times or more. This sequence joins TRBV20-1 and TRBJ1-3, with D perhaps TRBD1 (5 bases). CDR1 and CDR2 from the germline V gene are DFQATT and SNEGSKA (reference sequence). This CDR3 region has 14 residues. The V end lost 1 base, the J end lost 5 bases, and 12 bases lay between the germline ends. CDR3 sequence: CSARGRDFRNTIYF. The CDR3 DNA reads as TGCAGTGCTAGAGGTCGGGACTTTAGAAACACCATATATTTT.

The table lists this clonotype with a few counts. This may stem from a read error, because a much larger clone lies one nucleotide away. The genes are TRBV20-1 and TRBJ2-7; 9 bases fit TRBD1. With 6 bases clipped from V and 7 bases from J, the junction kept 7 bases outside the gene matches. The CDR3 spans 12 residues. CDR1 and CDR2 (germline): DFQATT, SNEGSKA (reference sequence). The DNA for the CDR3 is TGCAGTGCCGGGGACAGGGTGAAAGAGCAGTACTTC. It translates to CSAGDRVKEQYF.

This clonotype was recorded at least ten times. The chain combines TRBV7-9 with TRBJ1-2; tentative D call: TRBD1 (5 bases). Trimming stripped 1 base from V and 7 bases from J, with 19 bases between. Germline CDR1 is SEHNR and CDR2 is FQNEAQ (reference sequence). CDR3 length: 16 amino acids. CDR3 sequence (DNA): TGTGCCAGCAGCTTAGGGGTCGGGTCAGGGAAGCTTGGCTACACCTTC. Translated: CASSLGVGSGKLGYTF.

This clonotype was picked up many times. This sequence joins TRBV5-1 and TRBJ2-7; TRBD1 matches 11 bases. CDR1 and CDR2 from the germline V gene are SGHRS and YFSETQ. CDR3 size: 15 residues. V was pared by 1 base and J by 5 bases, with 5 bases of the junction left unmatched. CDR3 residues: CASSLPGTGGDEQYF. DNA for the CDR3: TGCGCCAGCAGCTTGCCCGGGACAGGGGGGGACGAGCAGTACTTC.

This clonotype occurred many times. The chain uses TRBV5-1 and TRBJ1-4, with 8 nucleotides matching TRBD1. Germline loops: CDR1 SGHRS, CDR2 YFSETQ. CDR3 length equals 15 residues. V shed 0 bases, J shed 8 bases, and the junction held 6 bases outside the gene matches. CDR3: CASSLALDREEKLFF. CDR3 coding DNA: TGCGCCAGCAGCTTGGCCTTGGACAGGGAGGAAAAACTGTTTTTT.

This clonotype was counted many times. The CDR3 DNA reads TGCGCCAGCAGCTTGGTAGGACAGCACACAGATACGCAGTATTTT. Protein sequence: CASSLVGQHTDTQYF. V is TRBV5-1 and J is TRBJ2-3; D possibly corresponds to TRBD1 (6 bases). The length of the CDR3 is 15 residues. V lost 0 bases and J 2 bases, leaving 10 bases between the germline ends. Germline V gives CDR1 SGHRS, CDR2 YFSETQ.

This clonotype was observed many times. J is TRBJ2-1 and V is TRBV5-1; D is unclear. Per germline, CDR1 SGHRS and CDR2 YFSETQ. The CDR3 is 13 residues long. V was cut by 3 bases and J by 0 bases, with 4 bases left in between. The DNA for the CDR3 is TGCGCCAGCAGCTCAGGCTCCTACAATGAGCAGTTCTTC. Amino acids: CASSSGSYNEQFF.

This clonotype occurred many times. Possible read error: a much larger clone is one base away. The CDR3 spells CASSLMREEQYF. The CDR3 nucleotides are TGTGCCAGCAGCTTAATGAGAGAAGAGCAGTACTTC. The rearrangement uses TRBV7-6 and TRBJ2-7; no clear D. Trimming removed 2 bases at V and 7 bases at J, with 9 bases between. The CDR3 spans 12 residues. The germline V gene has CDR1 SGHVS and CDR2 FNYEAQ.

This clonotype was seen ten or more times. The rearrangement uses TRBV20-1 and TRBJ2-4; D perhaps matches TRBD1 (5 bases). Between the trimmed V and J ends, which lost 6 bases and 0 bases, there was a span of 9 bases. The germline V gene has CDR1 DFQATT and CDR2 SNEGSKA (reference sequence). The CDR3 runs 13 residues. The CDR3 DNA sequence: TGCAGTGCAACTCAGGGAGCCAAAAACATTCAGTACTTC. Translation: CSATQGAKNIQYF.

In its sample, this clonotype was seen many times. The chain is built from TRBV10-3 and TRBJ2-1, with 7 bases matching TRBD2. This CDR3 has 13 residues. Germline V gives CDR1 ENHRY, CDR2 SYGVKD. The J segment lost 9 bases and the V segment lost 8 bases, leaving 10 bases of the junction unmatched. CDR3 bases: TGTGCCATCCGGGAGCGGCGGGAGTTTGAGCAGTTCTTC. Its protein product is CAIRERREFEQFF.

This clonotype was seen at least ten times. This chain joins TRBV20-1 and TRBJ1-2; no clear D gene. Between the trimmed V and J ends, which lost 2 bases and 1 base, there was a span of 5 bases. Germline CDR1 and CDR2: DFQATT and SNEGSKA (reference sequence). The CDR3 runs to 12 residues. The CDR3 sequence is CSARTDNYGYTF. As DNA, the CDR3 is TGCAGTGCTAGAACAGATAACTATGGCTACACCTTC.

Many counts were recorded for this clonotype. The chain is built from TRBV2 and TRBJ2-2; D is unclear. Germline CDR1 SNHLY, CDR2 FYNNEI. The V and J ends lost 6 bases and 5 bases respectively, with 7 bases between them. The CDR3 contains 12 residues. CDR3 bases: TGTGCCAGCAGACTGGAAACCGGGGAGCTGTTTTTT. Its translation is CASRLETGELFF.

This clonotype showed up many times. The J gene is TRBJ2-5, the V gene TRBV30, with D possibly TRBD2 on 6 matching bases. The CDR3 runs 12 residues. Trimming removed 1 base at V and 5 bases at J, with 8 bases between. The V gene's germline CDR1 is GTSNPN and CDR2 SVGIG (reference sequence). The CDR3 loop is CAWSAGVETQYF. In DNA form, the CDR3 reads TGTGCCTGGAGTGCGGGGGTGGAGACCCAGTACTTC.

This clonotype has at least ten counts. The chain has TRBV12-3 or TRBV12-4 and TRBJ1-1; no clear D gene. The CDR3 loop spans 12 amino acids. Trimming shortened V by 6 bases and J by 9 bases, and 14 bases separated the two germline ends. CDR3 bases: TGTGCCAGCAGCCTCATTCGGGGTAAAGCTTTCTTT. This sequence encodes CASSLIRGKAFF.

This clonotype has ten or more counts. V gene TRBV6-2 or TRBV6-3 combines with J gene TRBJ2-2, with D perhaps matching TRBD1 (5 bases). This CDR3 is built from 15 residues. Between the trimmed V and J ends, which lost 5 bases and 7 bases, there was a span of 17 bases. CDR1 is MNHEY and CDR2 is SVGEGT in the germline V gene. This CDR3 is CASSTPRGFDGELFF. CDR3 DNA: TGTGCCAGCAGTACCCCTAGGGGATTTGACGGGGAGCTGTTTTTT.